This is a list of T cell receptor beta chains from one sample in a study of metastatic and nonmetastatic thyroid tumors. TCRdb re-clonotyped the PCR reads through MiXCR. In the table there are 32,000 or so clones, around a fifth of which are singletons. The specimen sequenced was blood. Receptors originate from a female donor with papillary thyroid cancer or a benign thyroid nodule (not recorded which). Some clones in this sample may be carry-over from other donors' samples. The CDR3 runs from the conserved cysteine through the conserved F or W. A D gene is named only where the DNA matches it firmly. Not every row has a clone size; where given, it reads once, few, many or a size class.

abundance,v_gene,j_gene,d_gene,CDR3aa,CDR3nt
.,TRBV11-2,TRBJ2-7,.,CASSLERARAYEQYF,TGTGCCAGCAGCTTAGAAAGGGCCAGGGCGTACGAGCAGTACTTC
many,TRBV5-1,TRBJ2-1,TRBD2,CASSRYSGGFNEQFF,TGCGCCAGCAGCCGCTATAGCGGGGGGTTCAATGAGCAGTTCTTC
many,TRBV20-1,TRBJ2-7,.,CSAADSFEQYF,TGCAGTGCCGCCGACAGCTTCGAGCAGTACTTC
many,TRBV5-4,TRBJ2-1,TRBD1,CASSPQGAGYNEQFF,TGTGCCAGCAGCCCACAGGGGGCGGGATACAATGAGCAGTTCTTC
.,TRBV12-3/TRBV12-4,TRBJ1-3,.,CASRGWGAEGNTIYF,TGTGCCAGCAGAGGATGGGGGGCCGAAGGAAACACCATATATTTT
many,TRBV2,TRBJ2-7,.,CASSRTAVYEQYF,TGTGCCAGCAGTCGAACCGCTGTCTACGAGCAGTACTTC
medium-sized,TRBV11-3,TRBJ1-6,.,CASSLERLDGNSPLHF,TGTGCCAGCAGCTTAGAGCGGTTAGACGGGAATTCACCCCTCCACTTT
many,TRBV7-9,TRBJ1-1,.,CASSFRGQNTEAFF,TGTGCCAGCAGCTTTAGGGGACAGAACACTGAAGCTTTCTTT
.,TRBV7-2,TRBJ1-5,.,CASSLAGRYQPQHF,TGTGCCAGCAGCTTAGCGGGGAGGTATCAGCCCCAGCATTTT
few,TRBV6-1,TRBJ2-2,TRBD1,CASSEQGDTGELFF,TGTGCCAGCAGTGAACAGGGGGACACCGGGGAGCTGTTTTTT
many,TRBV30,TRBJ2-5,.,CAWSVPGTGFSGGKGGTQYF,TGTGCCTGGAGTGTCCCCGGGACAGGGTTTAGCGGGGGGAAGGGGGGGACCCAGTACTTC
.,TRBV15,TRBJ2-3,TRBD1,CATRRDREFTDTQYF,TGTGCCACGAGGAGGGACAGGGAATTCACAGATACGCAGTATTTT
.,TRBV12-3/TRBV12-4,TRBJ2-5,TRBD2,CASSFGGGSGETQYF,TGTGCCAGCAGTTTCGGCGGGGGGTCGGGGGAGACCCAGTACTTC
many,TRBV25-1,TRBJ1-2,.,CASSEWGGENLYGYTF,TGTGCCAGCAGTGAATGGGGCGGCGAAAACCTCTATGGCTACACCTTC
few,TRBV6-1,TRBJ1-5,.,CASQGGKGHGNQPQHF,TGTGCCAGTCAAGGGGGGAAAGGACATGGCAATCAGCCCCAGCATTTT
medium-sized,TRBV30,TRBJ2-3,TRBD2,CAWKAGGTDTQYF,TGTGCCTGGAAGGCGGGAGGCACAGATACGCAGTATTTT
medium-sized,TRBV6-1,TRBJ2-3,.,CASSRFDREGSTQYF,TGTGCCAGCTCAAGATTCGACAGGGAGGGGAGCACGCAGTATTTT
.,TRBV20-1,TRBJ2-1,TRBD2,CSASGRMSYNEQFF,TGCAGTGCTAGCGGGAGGATGTCCTACAATGAGCAGTTCTTC
.,TRBV20-1,TRBJ1-6,.,CSAEPGLNSPLHF,TGCAGTGCTGAACCGGGACTTAATTCACCCCTCCACTTT
many,TRBV5-1,TRBJ2-1,TRBD1,CASSFGQGANEQFF,TGCGCCAGCAGCTTCGGACAGGGGGCAAATGAGCAGTTCTTC
few,TRBV12-3/TRBV12-4,TRBJ1-6,TRBD1,CASSLRGTGDSPLHF,TGTGCCAGCAGTTTGAGAGGGACAGGGGACTCACCCCTCCACTTT
few,TRBV28,TRBJ2-7,.,CASSPSGGTPWHEQYF,TGTGCCAGCAGTCCTTCCGGAGGGACCCCCTGGCACGAGCAGTACTTC
.,TRBV15,TRBJ1-1,.,CATRNFRQNTEAFF,TGTGCCACCAGAAACTTCAGACAGAACACTGAAGCTTTCTTT
many,TRBV6-5,TRBJ2-5,.,CASSYSRDGQETQYF,TGTGCCAGCAGTTACTCGCGGGACGGCCAAGAGACCCAGTACTTC
few,TRBV6-5,TRBJ2-2,.,CASKTGELFF,TGTGCCAGCAAGACCGGGGAGCTGTTTTTT
many,TRBV6-5,TRBJ1-1,.,CASSYSGGPNTEAFF,TGTGCCAGCAGTTACTCAGGGGGGCCGAACACTGAAGCTTTCTTT
many,TRBV6-1,TRBJ1-1,.,CASSSQNTNTEAFF,TGTGCCAGCAGTTCACAAAATACGAACACTGAAGCTTTCTTT
.,TRBV3-1,TRBJ1-2,.,CASSQGVGYTF,TGTGCCAGCAGCCAGGGGGTTGGCTACACCTTC
medium-sized,TRBV3-1,TRBJ1-4,.,CASSLRDAEKLFF,TGTGCCAGCAGCCTCCGGGACGCTGAAAAACTGTTTTTT
few,TRBV20-1,TRBJ1-5,.,CSARALDLNQPQHF,TGCAGTGCTAGAGCTTTGGACTTAAATCAGCCCCAGCATTTT
once,TRBV7-9,TRBJ2-2,.,CASSLIITGELFF,TGTGCCAGCAGCTTAATTATCACCGGGGAGCTGTTTTTT
many,TRBV7-8,TRBJ1-1,TRBD1,CASSPWTGENTEAFF,TGTGCCAGCAGCCCCTGGACAGGGGAGAACACTGAAGCTTTCTTT
.,TRBV7-9,TRBJ2-7,TRBD1,CASSLKGDRGEQYF,TGTGCCAGCAGCTTGAAGGGGGACAGGGGCGAGCAGTACTTC
.,TRBV6-1,TRBJ2-3,TRBD2,CASSNGLARSDTQYF,TGTGCCAGCAGCAACGGACTAGCGAGGTCAGATACGCAGTATTTT
many,TRBV4-1,TRBJ2-5,TRBD1,CASSPGQGVQETQYF,TGCGCCAGCAGCCCGGGACAGGGGGTACAAGAGACCCAGTACTTC
few,TRBV6-1,TRBJ2-3,.,CAIRGTDTQYF,TGTGCCATCCGAGGCACAGATACGCAGTATTTT
.,TRBV30,TRBJ1-1,.,CAWRDGLLVRPEAFF,TGTGCCTGGAGGGACGGCCTTCTCGTTCGTCCTGAAGCTTTCTTT
many,TRBV6-1,TRBJ1-1,TRBD1,CASKTGINTEAFF,TGTGCCAGCAAGACAGGGATAAACACTGAAGCTTTCTTT
many,TRBV5-4,TRBJ1-2,.,CASTPGGRNYGYTF,TGTGCCAGCACCCCGGGGGGACGGAATTATGGCTACACCTTC
once,TRBV11-3,TRBJ2-1,TRBD1,CASSLARTGAQFF,TGTGCCAGCAGCTTAGCTCGGACAGGGGCGCAGTTCTTC
many,TRBV5-1,TRBJ1-1,.,CASSFVQGGMNTEAFF,TGCGCCAGCAGCTTTGTCCAGGGTGGGATGAACACTGAAGCTTTCTTT